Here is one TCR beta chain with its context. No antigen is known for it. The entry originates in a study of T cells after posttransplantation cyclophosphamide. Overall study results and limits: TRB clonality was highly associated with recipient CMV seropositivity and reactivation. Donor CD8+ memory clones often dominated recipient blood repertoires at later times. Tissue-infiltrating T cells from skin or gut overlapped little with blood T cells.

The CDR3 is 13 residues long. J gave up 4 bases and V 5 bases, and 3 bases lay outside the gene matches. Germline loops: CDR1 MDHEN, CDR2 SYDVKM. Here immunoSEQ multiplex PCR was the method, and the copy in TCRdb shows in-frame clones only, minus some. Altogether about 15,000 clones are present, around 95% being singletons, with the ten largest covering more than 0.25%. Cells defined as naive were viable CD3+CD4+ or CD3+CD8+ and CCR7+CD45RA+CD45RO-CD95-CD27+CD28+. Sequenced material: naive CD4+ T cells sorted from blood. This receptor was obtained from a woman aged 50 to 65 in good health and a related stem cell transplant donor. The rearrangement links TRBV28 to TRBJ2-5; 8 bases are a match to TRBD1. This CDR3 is CASSRQGLETQYF. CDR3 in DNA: TGTGCCAGCAGTCGACAGGGGTTAGAGACCCAGTACTTC.